Presented here are 8 T cell receptor beta chains from one specimen sequenced in a study of T cells in Graves' hyperthyroidism and ophthalmopathy. Amplification of TCR beta CDR3 regions was performed using RNA transcripts as template. TCR CDR3 regions were first amplified by RT-PCR with HTBI primers. Each CDR3 protein gets one entry after TCRdb re-called the multiplex PCR reads with MiXCR. The sample carries about 590,000 distinct CDR3 sequences, 14% recorded once. Material for sequencing was blood. All receptors come from a woman between 18 and 29 years old with Graves' ophthalmopathy.

This clonotype was seen many times. V is TRBV12-3 or TRBV12-4 and J is TRBJ1-5; maybe TRBD1 (5 bases). The V and J ends lost 11 bases and 0 bases respectively, with 17 bases between them. This CDR3 has 15 amino acids. The CDR3 DNA is TGTGCCGTTCGGATGGGGGGATATAGCAATCAGCCCCAGCATTTT. Translated, it gives CAVRMGGYSNQPQHF.

Many counts were recorded for this clonotype. The genes are TRBV30 and TRBJ1-1, with a possible D match to TRBD1 (5 bases). Germline CDR1 reads GTSNPN; CDR2 reads SVGIG (reference sequence). Trimming shortened V by 5 bases and J by 2 bases, and 9 bases separated the two germline ends. The CDR3 runs 12 residues. The CDR3 bases are TGTGCCTGGGGGCAGGGAAACACTGAAGCTTTCTTT. Residues: CAWGQGNTEAFF.

This clonotype occurred a few times. The gene calls are TRBV29-1 and TRBJ2-1; D call uncertain. Germline-derived CDR1 and CDR2 are SQVTM and ANQGSEA. The CDR3 is 14 residues long. Trimming took 0 bases from V and 2 from J, leaving 8 bases between them. The CDR3 sequence: CSVEDSIPYNEQFF. Written as DNA, the CDR3 is TGCAGCGTTGAAGACTCGATCCCCTACAATGAGCAGTTCTTC.

This clonotype was recorded many times. CDR3 in amino acids: CSSGGTVAEGTEAFF. In nucleotides, the CDR3 is TGCAGCAGTGGGGGGACCGTAGCCGAGGGGACTGAAGCTTTCTTT. This chain links TRBV29-1 with TRBJ1-1, with a tentative D call TRBD1 (5 bases). The CDR3 consists of 15 residues. CDR1 is SQVTM and CDR2 is ANQGSEA in the germline V gene. The ends were cut back, 8 bases at V and 5 bases at J, with 24 bases in the middle.

This chain links TRBV20-1 with TRBJ2-7; 7 bases align to TRBD2. The CDR3 covers 13 residues. In germline, CDR1 is DFQATT, CDR2 SNEGSKA (reference sequence). J was trimmed by 2 bases and V by 2 bases; bases with no gene match: 3. The DNA of the CDR3 is TGCAGTGCTAGACGGGGGGATACCTACGAGCAGTACTTC. This translates into CSARRGDTYEQYF.

In its sample, this clonotype was seen many times. The junction departs from germline at one end; a sequencing error may be responsible. CDR3 nucleotides: TGTGCCAGCAGCTTAGGCGGGAGCACAGATACGCAGTATTTT. Residues: CASSLGGSTDTQYF. The chain has TRBV12-3 or TRBV12-4 and TRBJ2-3, with a tentative D call TRBD2 (5 bases). This CDR3 has 14 amino acids.

The chain carries TRBV28 and TRBJ2-3; 13 bases are shared with TRBD2. J was trimmed by 4 bases and V by 6 bases; bases with no gene match: 13. The CDR3 consists of 18 residues. CDR1 is MDHEN and CDR2 is SYDVKM in the germline V gene. For the CDR3, the DNA is TGTGCCAGCAGAACCTCCGGGACTAGCGGGGTAGTAGCAGATACGCAGTATTTT. Amino acid sequence: CASRTSGTSGVVADTQYF.

This clonotype was seen ten or more times. The chain recombines TRBV6-2 or TRBV6-3 with TRBJ2-5, with TRBD2 identical over 9 bases. With V trimmed by 4 bases and J by 4 bases, 7 bases remained unmatched. This CDR3 is built from 15 residues. Per the germline V gene, CDR1 is MNHEY and CDR2 is SVGEGT. CDR3 bases: TGTGCCAGCAGTTCCCGACTAGCGGCCTCAGAGACCCAGTACTTC. This sequence encodes CASSSRLAASETQYF.